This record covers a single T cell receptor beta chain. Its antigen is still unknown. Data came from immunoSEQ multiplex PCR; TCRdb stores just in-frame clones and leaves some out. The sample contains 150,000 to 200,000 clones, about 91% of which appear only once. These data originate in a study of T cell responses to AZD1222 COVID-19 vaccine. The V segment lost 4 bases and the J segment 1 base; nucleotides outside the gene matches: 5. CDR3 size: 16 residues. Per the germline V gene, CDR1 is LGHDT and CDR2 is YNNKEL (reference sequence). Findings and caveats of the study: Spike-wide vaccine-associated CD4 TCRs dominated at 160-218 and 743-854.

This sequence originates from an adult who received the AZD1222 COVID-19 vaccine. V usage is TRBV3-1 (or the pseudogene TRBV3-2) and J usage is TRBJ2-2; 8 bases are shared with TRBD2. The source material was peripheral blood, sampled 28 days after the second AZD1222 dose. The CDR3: CASSRRLARNTGELFF. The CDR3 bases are TGTGCCAGCAGCCGGCGACTAGCGAGGAACACCGGGGAGCTGTTTTTT.